The T cell receptor (beta chain) described here comes from a study of blood T cell repertoires in COVID-19. Overall study context: Spain, Italy and the United States supplied samples that represented acute and convalescent COVID-19. The analysed material was cDNA or gDNA that came from T cells, B-cell-depleted T cells, or PBMCs.

Exposed volunteers were people who met a COVID-19 case within 2 weeks before study entry. The authors' processing: Reference gene primer amplification in the assay estimated nucleated cell counts. Profiled with immunoSEQ multiplex PCR; TCRdb holds only in-frame clones, not every one. D and trimming come from the DNA, and the V and J calls and clone size come from that table. The sample consists of a few hundred thousand clones, over 85% of them appearing once. From germline, CDR1 is MDHEN and CDR2 SYDVKM. Trimming took off 6 bases at V and 9 bases at J, with 14 bases between the two ends. This CDR3 is built from 13 residues.

Material for sequencing was PBMCs or T cells enriched from blood (not recorded which). The chain links TRBV28 to TRBJ1-4; D gene ambiguous. This receptor was obtained from a woman aged 45-65 years who had been exposed to COVID-19. CDR3 sequence: CASSPGGGKKLFF. CDR3 DNA: TGTGCCAGCAGCCCCGGAGGAGGGAAAAAACTGTTTTTT.